The 25 T cell receptor beta chains listed next were all sequenced from one sample in a study of T cells in Graves' hyperthyroidism and ophthalmopathy. RNA transcripts gave rise to amplified TCR beta CDR3 regions. When the TCR CDR3 underwent first-round RT-PCR, the HTBI primer set was used. One entry per CDR3 protein, called by TCRdb with MiXCR from the multiplex PCR reads. The sample includes about 560,000 distinct CDR3 sequences, 15% to 17% of them seen just once. Sequenced: blood. The receptors shown here come from a woman aged 30 to 39 with Graves' hyperthyroidism.

The chain uses TRBV20-1 and TRBJ1-3, with D maybe TRBD1 (6 bases). V lost 5 bases and J 4 bases, leaving 9 bases between the germline ends. CDR1 DFQATT and CDR2 SNEGSKA come from the germline V gene (reference sequence). The CDR3 contains 12 residues. CDR3 sequence (DNA): TGCAGTGCTGGAGGGGGGGGAAACACCATATATTTT. This gives the protein CSAGGGGNTIYF.

In its sample, this clonotype was seen many times. V usage is TRBV30 and J usage is TRBJ1-1, with 7 positions matching TRBD1. CDR1 is GTSNPN and CDR2 is SVGIG in the germline V gene (reference sequence). The V and J ends lost 4 bases and 6 bases, in that order; junction bases with no gene match: 17. This CDR3 is 16 amino acids long. In DNA, the CDR3 is TGTGCCTGGAAAAGCCGGGACAGATTGTTGGCTCCTGAAGCTTTCTTT. The encoded protein is CAWKSRDRLLAPEAFF. The full variable domain, its missing parts supplied by reference TRBV30 and TRBJ1-1, is SQTIHQWPATLVQPVGSPLSLECTVEGTSNPNLYWYRQAAGRGLQLLFYSVGIGQISSEVPQNLSASRPQDRQFILSSKKLLLSDSGFYLCAWKSRDRLLAPEAFFGQGTRLTVV.

This clonotype was recorded a few times. The rearrangement joins TRBV11-2 to TRBJ2-1, with 8 bases identical to TRBD2. Germline-derived CDR1 and CDR2 are SGHAT and FQNNGV. This CDR3 comprises 15 residues. J gave up 5 bases and V 4 bases, and 7 bases lay outside the gene matches. The CDR3 is CASSSQGLVDNEQFF. The CDR3 DNA is TGTGCCAGCAGCTCCCAGGGACTAGTTGACAATGAGCAGTTCTTC.

The table lists this clonotype with many counts. This rearrangement joins TRBV5-1 to TRBJ1-1; D gene uncertain. The CDR3 spans 15 residues. V lost 0 bases and J lost 3, with 12 bases in between. Germline CDR1 reads SGHRS; CDR2 reads YFSETQ. The CDR3 is CASSLVAELDTEAFF. The CDR3 DNA reads TGCGCCAGCAGCTTGGTGGCAGAACTTGACACTGAAGCTTTCTTT. The variable domain in full, with the rest retrieved from reference TRBV5-1 and TRBJ1-1, is KAGVTQTPRYLIKTRGQQVTLSCSPISGHRSVSWYQQTPGQGLQFLFEYFSETQRNKGNFPGRFSGRQFSNSRSEMNVSTLELGDSALYLCASSLVAELDTEAFFGQGTRLTVV.

This clonotype was seen a handful of times. The chain recombines TRBV5-1 with TRBJ2-5; D is perhaps TRBD1 (6 bases). There are 18 residues in the CDR3. V lost 3 bases to trimming and J lost 1 base, with 22 bases between them. Germline V gene sequence: CDR1 SGHRS, CDR2 YFSETQ. CDR3 in DNA: TGCGCCAGCAGCTCGACCGTCGTGGGAACAGGGTCCCAAGAGACCCAGTACTTC. Protein: CASSSTVVGTGSQETQYF.

The chain joins TRBV15 to TRBJ1-4; TRBD1 agrees at 8 bases. Germline CDR1 is LNHNV and CDR2 is YYDKDF (reference sequence). This CDR3 has 16 amino acids. V lost 4 bases to trimming and J lost 6 bases; unmatched junction nucleotides: 10. The CDR3 bases are TGTGCCACCAGCACCCAACGGACAGGGCCGGATGAAAAACTGTTTTTT. Amino acids: CATSTQRTGPDEKLFF. The variable domain in full, with the rest retrieved from reference TRBV15 and TRBJ1-4, is DAMVIQNPRYQVTQFGKPVTLSCSQTLNHNVMYWYQQKSSQAPKLLFHYYDKDFNNEADTPDNFQSRRPNTSFCFLDIRSPGLGDTAMYLCATSTQRTGPDEKLFFGSGTQLSVL.

The gene calls are TRBV20-1 and TRBJ2-3; possible D gene TRBD2, 6 bases. This CDR3 contains 12 residues. In germline, CDR1 is DFQATT, CDR2 SNEGSKA (reference sequence). With 5 bases removed from V and 6 bases from J, the gap between germline ends came to 12 bases. CDR3 coding DNA: TGCAGTGCTGCTACTAGCTTGGATACGCAGTATTTT. It translates to CSAATSLDTQYF.

This clonotype was observed many times. CDR3 coding DNA: TGTGCCTGGAGTTCCGGATCCCCGTCTGATACGCAGTATTTT. Protein: CAWSSGSPSDTQYF. The chain is built from TRBV30 and TRBJ2-3; D not certain. This CDR3 has 14 amino acids. V dropped 2 bases and J dropped 6 bases, with 15 bases sitting between them. Germline V gene sequence: CDR1 GTSNPN, CDR2 SVGIG (reference sequence).

This clonotype was observed at least ten times. The V and J genes are TRBV7-2 and TRBJ2-7; 7 positions match TRBD2. Germline loops: CDR1 SGHTA, CDR2 FQGNSA. The CDR3 loop spans 15 amino acids. The ends lost 4 bases at V and 4 bases at J; junction bases unmatched: 10. CDR3 protein: CASSSRWGGGYEQYF. CDR3 nucleotide sequence: TGTGCCAGCAGCTCCAGGTGGGGCGGGGGTTACGAGCAGTACTTC.

This clonotype came up a few times. V is TRBV10-3 and J is TRBJ2-1; 7 nucleotides line up with TRBD2. The germline V gene encodes CDR1 ENHRY and CDR2 SYGVKD. The ends lost 0 bases at V and 1 base at J; junction bases unmatched: 3. The CDR3 is 16 residues long. CDR3 coding DNA: TGTGCCATCAGTGAGTCCGCGGGAGTGTCCTACAATGAGCAGTTCTTC. Its protein is CAISESAGVSYNEQFF.

This clonotype was found many times. DNA of the CDR3: TGTGCCAGCAGCTTGTCATACCCCGGGACTAGCTTTTCCACCGGGGAGCTGTTTTTT. As protein: CASSLSYPGTSFSTGELFF. V and J are TRBV27 and TRBJ2-2, with 9 bases aligning to TRBD2. The CDR3 is 19 amino acids. The trim removed 6 bases at V and 4 bases at J, leaving 18 bases unmatched. Germline loops: CDR1 MNHEY, CDR2 SMNVEV (reference sequence).

To note about this clonotype: Being one base from a much bigger clone, this may be a read error. The J gene is TRBJ2-3, the V gene TRBV28, with D perhaps matching TRBD2 (5 bases). Looked up from germline, CDR1 is MDHEN and CDR2 is SYDVKM. The CDR3 runs 17 residues. V lost 6 bases and J lost 3, with 22 bases in between. The CDR3 nucleotides read TGTGCCAGCAGCACTCATTTCAAGAGAGGGCCGACAGATACGCAGTATTTT. As protein: CASSTHFKRGPTDTQYF.

In this sample, this clonotype turned up many times. V usage is TRBV18 and J usage is TRBJ1-1; D is uncertain. The CDR3 length is 14 residues. Germline loops: CDR1 KGHSH, CDR2 LQKENI. Between the trimmed V and J ends, which lost 5 bases and 2 bases, there was a span of 12 bases. The CDR3 region is CASSWRPLNTEAFF. The CDR3, as DNA: TGTGCCAGCTCATGGCGACCCTTAAACACTGAAGCTTTCTTT.

This clonotype was observed at least ten times. For the CDR3, the DNA is TGTGCCTGGGCGGGCTCCTACGAGCAGTACTTC. Encoded protein: CAWAGSYEQYF. The chain combines TRBV30 with TRBJ2-7; D is possibly TRBD2 (5 bases). This CDR3 region has 11 residues. V was shortened by 5 bases and J by 0 bases, with 5 bases between the two germline ends. The germline V gene has CDR1 GTSNPN and CDR2 SVGIG (reference sequence).

Comments on this clonotype: A much bigger clone sits one base away, suggesting this may be a read error. The CDR3 does not end in the conserved phenylalanine or tryptophan, so this is likely a read error. The chain couples TRBV18 to TRBJ2-5; D remains unclear. V lost 0 bases and J lost 1, with 15 bases in between. Germline assignment: CDR1 KGHSH and CDR2 LQKENI. This CDR3 has 17 amino acids. Here the CDR3 DNA reads TGTGCCAGCTCACCACCGAAGGCAGGACGAGGCCAAGAGACCCAGTACCTC. Translation: CASSPPKAGRGQETQYL.

This sequence joins TRBV29-1 and TRBJ2-7; TRBD1 or TRBD2 may be the D gene (5 bases each). This CDR3 is built from 12 residues. The V end was cut by 6 bases, the J end by 3 bases, with 12 bases between. Germline V gene lookup returns CDR1 SQVTM and CDR2 ANQGSEA. CDR3 protein: CSVDGAGYEQYF. The DNA of the CDR3 is TGCAGCGTGGACGGGGCGGGCTACGAGCAGTACTTC.

The chain has TRBV7-2 and TRBJ2-7, with a weak D call TRBD1 (6 bases). The CDR3 sequence is 14 residues long. Germline CDR1 reads SGHTA; CDR2 reads FQGNSA. Trimming stripped 5 bases from V and 0 bases from J, with 11 bases between. CDR3 in amino acids: CASSQRQASYEQYF. DNA for the CDR3: TGTGCCAGCAGCCAACGACAGGCCTCCTACGAGCAGTACTTC.

This clonotype was found a few times. CDR3: CASSPMGGHSYEQYF. The CDR3 region has the DNA TGCGCCAGCAGCCCCATGGGGGGCCACTCCTACGAGCAGTACTTC. V usage is TRBV10-2 and J usage is TRBJ2-7; D possibly uses TRBD1 or TRBD2 (6 bases each). The CDR3 has 15 amino acids. Trimming stripped 6 bases from V and 0 bases from J, with 15 bases between. Per the germline V gene, CDR1 is WSHSY and CDR2 is SAAADI.

This clonotype was detected a few times. V gene TRBV9 combines with J gene TRBJ2-1; unclear D gene. Trimming left V 0 bases short and J 7 bases short, with 14 bases between. The germline V gene encodes CDR1 SGDLS and CDR2 YYNGEE. CDR3 length equals 15 residues. The CDR3 DNA sequence: TGTGCCAGCAGCGTAGTTCCTCGTTGGGGAAATGAGCAGTTCTTC. Amino acid sequence: CASSVVPRWGNEQFF.

The sample holds many counts of this clonotype. This rearrangement joins TRBV20-1 to TRBJ2-1, with D possibly TRBD2 on 5 matching bases. Trimming stripped 0 bases from V and 5 bases from J, with 17 bases between. Germline V gene lookup returns CDR1 DFQATT and CDR2 SNEGSKA (reference sequence). The CDR3 is 16 residues long. CDR3 bases: TGCAGTGCTAGAGATAGGTGGAGGCAAAGGGACAATGAGCAGTTCTTC. As protein: CSARDRWRQRDNEQFF.

This clonotype has a count of ten or more. This chain joins TRBV2 and TRBJ1-5; D might be TRBD1 (5 bases). CDR1 SNHLY and CDR2 FYNNEI come from the germline V gene. This CDR3 is built from 16 residues. V was pared by 3 bases and J by 4 bases, with 16 bases between. CDR3 coding DNA: TGTGCCAGCAGTGAGCCATCCGCGGGGGGAAATCAGCCCCAGCATTTT. Translated, it gives CASSEPSAGGNQPQHF. The whole variable domain, filled in from reference TRBV2 and TRBJ1-5, reads EPEVTQTPSHQVTQMGQEVILRCVPISNHLYFYWYRQILGQKVEFLVSFYNNEISEKSEIFDDQFSVERPDGSNFTLKIRSTKLEDSAMYFCASSEPSAGGNQPQHFGDGTRLSIL.

The rearrangement joins TRBV5-1 to TRBJ2-5; the D gene is possibly TRBD1 (6 bases). CDR1 and CDR2 from the germline V gene are SGHRS and YFSETQ. Between the trimmed V and J ends, which lost 2 bases and 3 bases, there was a span of 17 bases. The CDR3 sequence is 16 residues long. CDR3 coding DNA: TGCGCCAGCAGCTTTAAACAGGGTCTGTGGGAAGAGACCCAGTACTTC. This codes for CASSFKQGLWEETQYF.

The chain has TRBV5-4 and TRBJ1-1; D may be TRBD1 (6 bases). Trimming removed 2 bases from V and 8 bases from J, with 19 bases in between. The length of the CDR3 is 15 residues. CDR1 and CDR2 (germline): SGHNT, YYREEE (reference sequence). CDR3 sequence reads: CASSFIRPAGEEAFF. For the CDR3, the DNA is TGTGCCAGCAGCTTCATCCGGCCCGCAGGGGAAGAAGCTTTCTTT.

This sequence joins TRBV30 and TRBJ1-5; D call uncertain. Germline assignment: CDR1 GTSNPN and CDR2 SVGIG (reference sequence). Trimming pared 1 base from V and 4 bases from J, leaving 11 bases between. The CDR3 covers 14 residues. CDR3: CAWSEGRANQPQHF. The CDR3 DNA sequence: TGTGCCTGGAGTGAGGGTAGGGCTAATCAGCCCCAGCATTTT.

The gene calls are TRBV11-2 and TRBJ2-1; D is perhaps TRBD1 (5 bases). Germline V gene sequence: CDR1 SGHAT, CDR2 FQNNGV. The V end lost 1 base, the J end lost 4 bases, and 14 bases lay between the germline ends. The CDR3 totals 16 residues. CDR3 sequence (DNA): TGTGCCAGCAGCTTAGGGCGACAGCGAACGTACAATGAGCAGTTCTTC. This sequence encodes CASSLGRQRTYNEQFF.